Each of the 18 T cell receptor beta chains below was sequenced from the same sample in a study of metastatic and nonmetastatic thyroid tumors (dated by TCRdb to about 2020). Library creation used PCR. These reads were obtained on an Illumina HiSeq 4000. TCRdb reprocessed the public reads (quality trimming at Q25 with fastp, clone calling with MiXCR) and kept in-frame beta chains. The sample profile shows tens of thousands of clones; 9% to 15% of them were found once. The top ten constitute approximately 6.2% of the sample. None of the patients had been given any treatment before thyroid surgery. Material: blood. All receptors derive from a male donor with papillary thyroid cancer or a benign thyroid nodule (not recorded which). Some clones in this sample may be carry-over from other donors' samples.

In its sample, this clone is medium-sized. The chain employs TRBV12-3 or TRBV12-4 and TRBJ1-2, with TRBD1 matching over 9 bases. With 5 bases clipped from V and 8 bases from J, the junction kept 6 bases outside the gene matches. This CDR3 has 13 residues. The CDR3 spells CASSPGQGWGYTF. CDR3 nucleotides: TGTGCCAGCAGTCCGGGACAGGGCTGGGGCTACACCTTC.

This clone occurred many times. The chain joins TRBV3-1 to TRBJ2-7; the D is unclear. The germline V gene has CDR1 LGHDT and CDR2 YNNKEL (reference sequence). Trimming took 1 base from V and 5 from J, leaving 9 bases between them. CDR3 length: 13 amino acids. CDR3 loop: CASSQGEVNEQYF. CDR3 nucleotides: TGTGCCAGCAGCCAAGGAGAAGTCAACGAGCAGTACTTC.

This clone was seen repeatedly, ten times or more. J is TRBJ2-5 and V is TRBV20-1, with 11 bases matching TRBD2. The junction had 7 bases not matched to a gene; V was cut back by 6 bases and J by 4 bases. Germline V gene lookup returns CDR1 DFQATT and CDR2 SNEGSKA (reference sequence). The CDR3 spans 14 residues. Written as DNA, the CDR3 is TGCAGTGCAAGGTTAGCGGGAGGGCGAGAGACCCAGTACTTC. Its translation: CSARLAGGRETQYF.

V and J are TRBV11-2 and TRBJ2-7; TRBD2 is a possible D gene (6 bases). CDR1 is SGHAT, CDR2 FQNNGV, per germline. The CDR3 runs 12 residues. V gave up 5 bases and J gave up 5 bases, with 10 bases separating them. The CDR3 region has the DNA TGTGCCAGCAGCCCGACTAGTGACGAGCAGTACTTC. As protein: CASSPTSDEQYF. Variable domain in full (rest from reference TRBV11-2 and TRBJ2-7): EAGVAQSPRYKIIEKRQSVAFWCNPISGHATLYWYQQILGQGPKLLIQFQNNGVVDDSQLPKDRFSAERLKGVDSTLKIQPAKLEDSAVYLCASSPTSDEQYFGPGTRLTVT.

V is TRBV9 and J is TRBJ2-1; 11 nucleotides align to TRBD2. V shed 4 bases, J shed 2 bases, and the junction held 2 bases outside the gene matches. Germline V gives CDR1 SGDLS, CDR2 YYNGEE. CDR3 size: 15 residues. The CDR3, as DNA: TGTGCCAGCAGCCTACTAGCGGGAGCCTACAATGAGCAGTTCTTC. Translating it yields CASSLLAGAYNEQFF.

By sample share, this clone is medium-sized (0.01 to 0.1%). The rearrangement links TRBV28 to TRBJ2-7; tentatively, D is TRBD2 (5 bases). The CDR3 covers 17 residues. CDR1 and CDR2 from the germline V gene are MDHEN and SYDVKM. The V and J ends lost 2 bases and 3 bases respectively, with 20 bases between them. CDR3: CASSLKGTGNRRYEQYF. As DNA, the CDR3 is TGTGCCAGCAGTTTAAAAGGAACGGGGAACCGACGCTACGAGCAGTACTTC.

The table lists this clone with many counts. This chain connects TRBV19 to TRBJ1-1, with D perhaps TRBD1 (6 bases). V lost 7 bases, J lost 3 bases, and 12 bases lay in between. Per the germline V gene, CDR1 is LNHDA and CDR2 is SQIVND (reference sequence). The CDR3 is 13 amino acids. CDR3 in DNA: TGTGCCAGTACTGAGCAGGGGTACACTGAAGCTTTCTTT. It translates to CASTEQGYTEAFF.

By share of the sample, this clone is medium-sized. The gene calls are TRBV6-2 or TRBV6-3 and TRBJ1-6; D possibly corresponds to TRBD1 (5 bases). CDR1 MNHEY and CDR2 SVGEGT come from the germline V gene. CDR3 length: 15 amino acids. Trimming took off 7 bases at V and 7 bases at J, with 17 bases between the two ends. The CDR3 DNA reads as TGTGCCAGCACCTCGCGGGGGACGAGGAATTCACCCCTCCACTTT. Amino acid sequence: CASTSRGTRNSPLHF.

There are many counts of this clone. The genes are TRBV7-6 and TRBJ2-6, with D uncertain. The germline gives CDR1 SGHVS, CDR2 FNYEAQ. The V end was cut by 1 base, the J end by 0 bases, with 4 bases between. The CDR3 consists of 15 residues. The CDR3 here is CASSLESSGANVLTF. CDR3 DNA: TGTGCCAGCAGCTTAGAGAGCTCTGGGGCCAACGTCCTGACTTTC.

In this sample, this clone turned up many times. The same CDR3 can be traced to other DNA sequences in this sample. This sequence joins TRBV5-1 and TRBJ2-5; 12 nucleotides align to TRBD2. Germline values: CDR1 SGHRS, CDR2 YFSETQ. The junction had 6 bases not matched to a gene; V was cut back by 7 bases and J by 5 bases. The CDR3 extends over 14 amino acids. DNA of the CDR3: TGCGCCAGCTCTAGCGGGAGGGCCGGGGAGACCCAGTACTTC. Translating it yields CASSSGRAGETQYF.

This rearrangement joins TRBV6-5 to TRBJ1-1, with 7 bases fitting TRBD1. Germline CDR1 reads MNHEY; CDR2 reads SVGAGI. V shed 0 bases, J shed 8 bases, and the junction held 0 bases outside the gene matches. The CDR3 has 12 residues. CDR3 in amino acids: CASSYSTGEAFF. The CDR3 nucleotides read TGTGCCAGCAGTTACTCGACAGGGGAAGCTTTCTTT.

Judged by abundance, this clone is medium-sized. The V and J genes are TRBV19 and TRBJ2-1; weak D call: TRBD2 (6 bases). CDR1 is LNHDA and CDR2 is SQIVND in the germline V gene (reference sequence). CDR3 length: 14 residues. The ends were cut back, 5 bases at V and 2 bases at J, with 10 bases in the middle. The CDR3 DNA reads as TGTGCCAGTAGTCCCACTAGCACCTACAATGAGCAGTTCTTC. As protein: CASSPTSTYNEQFF.

This clone was detected ten times or more. This chain uses TRBV10-3 with TRBJ2-1, with 9 bases matching TRBD2. This CDR3 has 16 residues. V shed 3 bases and J 9 bases; nucleotides not matched to a gene: 12. The germline V gene encodes CDR1 ENHRY and CDR2 SYGVKD. DNA of the CDR3: TGTGCCATCAGTGAATTGACTAGCGGCCTCCGCCGTGAGCAGTTCTTC. Translating it yields CAISELTSGLRREQFF.

This clone was observed at least ten times. V gene TRBV4-1 combines with J gene TRBJ2-7; D unresolved. V lost 1 base and J 4 bases, leaving 14 bases between the germline ends. CDR3 size: 15 residues. Per the germline V gene, CDR1 is MGHRA and CDR2 is YSYEKL. CDR3 sequence: CASSQGASQLYEQYF. For the CDR3, the DNA is TGCGCCAGCAGCCAAGGGGCTTCCCAACTGTACGAGCAGTACTTC.

Sample share makes this clone medium-sized. This chain uses TRBV6-1 with TRBJ2-7; D is possibly TRBD1 or TRBD2 (6 bases each). Trimming shortened V by 3 bases and J by 2 bases, and 11 bases separated the two germline ends. The CDR3 runs 14 residues. Germline V CDR1 and CDR2: MNHNS, SASEGT. CDR3 protein: CASSDTGGPYEQYF. The CDR3 region has the DNA TGTGCCAGCAGTGACACCGGGGGCCCCTACGAGCAGTACTTC.

The chain combines TRBV6-1 with TRBJ2-7; D may correspond to TRBD1 or TRBD2 (5 bases each). Trimming removed 7 bases at V and 6 bases at J, with 19 bases between. The CDR3 totals 14 residues. CDR1 and CDR2 (germline): MNHNS, SASEGT. Here the CDR3 reads CASTRVGLSREQYF. The DNA of the CDR3 is TGTGCCAGCACCAGGGTAGGACTCTCCCGCGAGCAGTACTTC.

This clone was detected ten times or more. The same CDR3 is also encoded by other DNA sequences in this sample. The J gene is TRBJ1-2, the V gene TRBV6-2 or TRBV6-3; 8 bases are shared with TRBD1. The CDR3 runs to 15 residues. CDR1 MNHEY and CDR2 SVGEGT come from the germline V gene. The V segment lost 0 bases and the J segment 4 bases; nucleotides outside the gene matches: 4. The chain's CDR3 is CASSYSDRGVYGYTF. The CDR3 coding sequence is TGTGCCAGCAGTTACTCAGACAGGGGCGTCTATGGCTACACCTTC.

This clone has a count of ten or more. The V gene is TRBV15, the J gene TRBJ1-1; unclear D gene. The CDR3 runs 13 residues. CDR1 and CDR2 from the germline V gene are LNHNV and YYDKDF (reference sequence). V was clipped by 4 bases and J by 4 bases, with 10 bases between them. The CDR3 DNA reads as TGTGCCACCAGCAAGATGGGTAGCACTGAAGCTTTCTTT. It codes for CATSKMGSTEAFF. The full variable domain, its missing parts supplied by reference TRBV15 and TRBJ1-1, is DAMVIQNPRYQVTQFGKPVTLSCSQTLNHNVMYWYQQKSSQAPKLLFHYYDKDFNNEADTPDNFQSRRPNTSFCFLDIRSPGLGDTAMYLCATSKMGSTEAFFGQGTRLTVV.